Listed below are T cell receptor beta chains from one sample, sequenced in a study of graft-versus-host responses after intestinal transplantation. Using immunoSEQ multiplex PCR, the repertoire was profiled, and TCRdb retains in-frame clones only, with some absent. The table has more than 30,000 clones, around 87% seen once. The material was ileum tissue, obtained around 200 days after intestinal transplant. The source is a human patient who received an intestinal transplant, so some T cells may come from the graft donor. Both conserved end residues are part of each CDR3. The D gene is left open where the match is weak. Clone size is stated in some rows and not others, as once, few, many or a class when expanded.

v_call	d_call	clone_size	j_call	cdr3_length	cdr3_aa	cdr3_nt
TRBV7-9	TRBD2	-	TRBJ2-1	16	CASSFQAGPSYNEQFF	TGTGCCAGCAGCTTCCAAGCGGGACCCTCCTACAATGAGCAGTTCTTC
TRBV27	TRBD2	-	TRBJ2-7	16	CASASGSPTLPYEQYF	TGTGCCAGCGCTAGCGGGAGCCCCACCCTCCCCTACGAGCAGTACTTC
TRBV7-3	-	once	TRBJ2-1	14	CASSLGFAYNEQFF	TGTGCCAGCAGTTTAGGGTTTGCCTACAATGAGCAGTTCTTC
TRBV10-2	-	-	TRBJ2-3	13	CASGLATPDTQYF	TGCGCCAGCGGGCTAGCCACCCCAGATACGCAGTATTTT
TRBV5-6	TRBD1	few	TRBJ1-5	15	CASSIGQGPNQPQHF	TGTGCCAGCAGCATAGGACAGGGCCCCAATCAGCCCCAGCATTTT
TRBV19	-	-	TRBJ1-1	13	CASNLRLNTEAFF	TGTGCCAGTAATCTCAGACTGAACACTGAAGCTTTCTTT
TRBV19	-	-	TRBJ1-1	12	CASSIPPGEAFF	TGTGCCAGTAGTATCCCACCGGGGGAAGCTTTCTTT
TRBV6-1	-	once	TRBJ2-5	15	CASSPDSGVRETQYF	TGTGCCAGCAGTCCTGACTCAGGAGTTCGGGAGACCCAGTACTTC
TRBV5-1	TRBD1	-	TRBJ2-7	15	CASSFFVGTVDEQYF	TGCGCCAGCAGCTTCTTCGTCGGGACAGTAGACGAGCAGTACTTC
TRBV7-2	-	once	TRBJ1-5	16	CASSLRSTVSNQPQHF	TGTGCCAGCAGCTTAAGGTCCACAGTTAGCAATCAGCCCCAGCATTTT
TRBV5-1	-	-	TRBJ1-2	15	CASRAAARGNYGYTF	TGCGCCAGCAGGGCGGCCGCCCGAGGGAACTATGGCTACACCTTC